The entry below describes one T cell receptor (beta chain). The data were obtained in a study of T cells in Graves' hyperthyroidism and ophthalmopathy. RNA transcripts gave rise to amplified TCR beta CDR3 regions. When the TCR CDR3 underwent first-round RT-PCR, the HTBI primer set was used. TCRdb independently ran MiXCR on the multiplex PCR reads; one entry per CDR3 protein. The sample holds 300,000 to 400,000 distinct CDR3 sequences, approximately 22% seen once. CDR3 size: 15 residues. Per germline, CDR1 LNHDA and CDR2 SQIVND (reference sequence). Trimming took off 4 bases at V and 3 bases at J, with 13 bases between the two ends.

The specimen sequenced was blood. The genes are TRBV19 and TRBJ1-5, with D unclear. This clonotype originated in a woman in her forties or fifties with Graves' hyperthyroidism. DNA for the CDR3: TGTGCCAGTAGTACCGGGAACTTACCCAATCAGCCCCAGCATTTT. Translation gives CASSTGNLPNQPQHF.